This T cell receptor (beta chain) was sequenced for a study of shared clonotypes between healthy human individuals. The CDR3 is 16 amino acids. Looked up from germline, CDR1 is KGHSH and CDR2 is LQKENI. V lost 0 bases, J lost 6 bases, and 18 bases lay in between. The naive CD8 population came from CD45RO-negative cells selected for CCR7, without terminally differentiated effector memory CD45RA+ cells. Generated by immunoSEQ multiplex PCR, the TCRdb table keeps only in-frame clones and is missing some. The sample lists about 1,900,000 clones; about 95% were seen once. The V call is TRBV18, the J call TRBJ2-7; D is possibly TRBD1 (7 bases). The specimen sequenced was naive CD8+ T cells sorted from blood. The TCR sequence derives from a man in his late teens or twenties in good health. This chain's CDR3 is CASSPPPGGLIGEQYF. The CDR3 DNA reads TGTGCCAGCTCACCACCGCCAGGGGGGTTGATAGGCGAGCAGTACTTC.